This T cell receptor beta chain was obtained from a study of CD8 T cells in Susac syndrome. It was with random hexamers that roughly 0.45 to 1 ug RNA was reverse transcribed. Coverage of TCR beta CDR3 amplification by immunoSEQ multiplex PCR extended to 54 Vbeta and 13 Jbeta. TCRdb reprocessed the immunoSEQ multiplex PCR reads via MiXCR and lists one record per CDR3 protein. The sample has approximately 160,000 distinct CDR3 sequences; approximately 93% are singletons. With respect to this clonotype: Germline is not matched at one junction end, which may reflect a read error.

The authors carried out high-throughput sequencing of TCR beta. They applied it to CD8+ and CD4+ T cells obtained from blood. The multiple sclerosis controls comprised treatment-naive patients whose relapsing-remitting disease was stable or active. TEMRA cells were enriched by FACS, and CD4+ and CD8+ T cells were negatively isolated. This receptor was taken from a human donor with multiple sclerosis. Material for sequencing was CD4+ T cells from PBMCs.

CDR3 sequence reads: CASSPRAALAGETQYF. The CDR3 DNA sequence: TGTGCTAGCAGCCCGCGGGCGGCGCTAGCGGGGGAGACCCAGTACTTC. V usage is TRBV7-7 and J usage is TRBJ2-5; 9 bases are shared with TRBD2. From germline, CDR1 is SSHAT and CDR2 FNYEAQ (reference sequence). This CDR3 comprises 16 residues.